The 28 T cell receptor beta chains below were found in one sample sequenced in a study of tumor-infiltrating lymphocytes in primary liver carcinoma. Alongside blood RNA obtained from unsorted whole blood, germline DNA was also extracted. Constant-region priming of 500 ng total RNA yielded TCR beta cDNA. Three nested multiplex PCR rounds, a slightly modified ARM-PCR, produced the libraries for TCR beta. The first two PCR rounds used TRBV1-TRBV30 forward primers with a C-beta reverse primer, 9 to 11 cycles each. TCRdb reprocessed the multiplex PCR reads with MiXCR, giving one entry per CDR3 protein. The table lists 300,000 to 400,000 distinct CDR3 sequences, 65% of them singletons. Sequencing was performed on peripheral blood. The receptors were gathered from a middle-aged man with primary liver carcinoma and hepatitis B virus infection.

With regard to this clonotype: This may stem from a read error, because a much larger clone lies one nucleotide away. CDR3 coding DNA: TGTGCCAGCAGTTACTCGGGTGTAGAAGCCTACGAGCGGTACTTC. This gives the protein CASSYSGVEAYERYF. This rearrangement joins TRBV6-5 to TRBJ2-7, with D unresolved. Germline CDR1 reads MNHEY; CDR2 reads SVGAGI. CDR3 length equals 15 residues.

A single count supports this clonotype. The junction does not match germline at one end; this may be a read error. V and J are TRBV11-2 and TRBJ2-3; TRBD1 matches 8 bases. In germline, CDR1 is SGHAT, CDR2 FQNNGV. The CDR3 loop spans 17 amino acids. CDR3 DNA sequence: TGTGCCAGCGGCTTAGCAGGGGCAGGGGGCTATAAAGATACGCAGTACTTT. Its protein product is CASGLAGAGGYKDTQYF.

Concerning this clonotype itself: A much bigger clone sits one base away, suggesting this may be a read error. The rearrangement joins TRBV6-6 to TRBJ1-5; D gene unclear. Germline V gives CDR1 MNHNY, CDR2 SVGAGI (reference sequence). The CDR3 sequence is 12 residues long. The CDR3 DNA is TGTGCCAGCGGTTACTCTTCCCAATCTTGGCATTTT. Encoded protein: CASGYSSQSWHF.

This clonotype was picked up one time. This could be a read error, since a much larger clone is one nucleotide away. This chain joins TRBV12-3 or TRBV12-4 and TRBJ2-7; 10 bases match TRBD2. The CDR3 is 15 residues long. CDR3 in amino acids: CVSSLPSGSSYEQYF. CDR3 nucleotide sequence: TGTGTCAGCAGTTTGCCTAGCGGGAGCTCCTACGAGCAGTACTTC.

As regards this clonotype: Here the CDR3 omits its conserved ending phenylalanine or tryptophan, so a read error is the likely source. The gene calls are TRBV11-2 and TRBJ2-1; no firm D call. V was clipped by 1 base and J by 4 bases, with 5 bases between them. The CDR3 is 13 residues long. Per germline, CDR1 SGHAT and CDR2 FQNNGV. In DNA form, the CDR3 reads TGTGCCAGCAGCTTAGGTGCATACAATGAGCAGTTCTCC. Amino acid sequence: CASSLGAYNEQFS.

As concerns this clonotype: Given a much more abundant clone one base away, this may be a read error. The V and J genes are TRBV6-5 and TRBJ2-1; D unclear. The CDR3 consists of 12 residues. Germline V gene data show CDR1 as MNHEY and CDR2 as SVGAGI. CDR3 amino acids: CASGHQSNEQSF. CDR3 bases: TGTGCCAGCGGTCATCAATCCAATGAGCAGTCCTTC.

This clonotype showed up just a few times. This may be a read error, as it is one base from a much larger clone. The rearrangement joins TRBV29-1 to TRBJ2-5; 7 bases match TRBD2. V lost 1 base and J lost 9; bases outside the gene matches: 5. This CDR3 has 12 residues. In germline, CDR1 is SQVTM, CDR2 ANQGSEA. CDR3 coding DNA: TGCAGCGTTGAAGCCGCGGGGGAGGCCCAGTACTTC. Its protein product is CSVEAAGEAQYF.

This clonotype was counted once. Compared with germline, one end of the junction differs, possibly owing to a read error. For the CDR3, the DNA is TGCGCCAGGAGCCCTGGGGGTAGCACAGATACGCAGTGTTTT. Its translation: CARSPGGSTDTQCF. The rearrangement joins TRBV5-1 to TRBJ2-3; D tentatively reads TRBD1 or TRBD2 (5 bases each). The CDR3 contains 14 residues. The V gene's germline CDR1 is SGHRS and CDR2 YFSETQ.

On this clonotype: A junction boundary mismatches the germline segment, possibly from a read error. This chain joins TRBV4-1 and TRBJ2-3, with 16 bases aligning to TRBD2. The CDR3 totals 20 residues. CDR1 MGHRA and CDR2 YSYEKL come from the germline V gene. CDR3 in DNA: TGCGCCAGCGGCCAACCGGGACTAGCGGGAGGGCCGCAGGGAACAGATACGCAGTATTTT. Translating it yields CASGQPGLAGGPQGTDTQYF.

The V call is TRBV30, the J call TRBJ2-7; 8 positions match TRBD1. The junction had 2 bases not matched to a gene; V was cut back by 2 bases and J by 5 bases. The CDR3 runs to 12 residues. Germline V gene lookup returns CDR1 GTSNPN and CDR2 SVGIG (reference sequence). CDR3 nucleotides: TGTGCCTGGAGTCAGGGGGCCCACGAGCAGTACTTC. It yields the protein CAWSQGAHEQYF.

To note about this clonotype: The junction shows a germline mismatch at one end, possibly a read error. The J gene is TRBJ2-7, the V gene TRBV4-2; 13 bases agree with TRBD2. The length of the CDR3 is 16 residues. Germline CDR1 and CDR2: LGHNA and YNFKEQ. CDR3: CAISPGLAGDTYEQYF. The CDR3, as DNA: TGTGCCATCAGCCCCGGACTAGCGGGGGACACCTACGAGCAGTACTTC.

V is TRBV11-2 and J is TRBJ2-1; D unresolved. There are 14 residues in the CDR3. The germline CDR1 and CDR2 sequences are SGHAT and FQNNGV. The CDR3, as DNA: TGTACCAACAACAGCTTAAGGATCACCAATGAGCAGTTCTTC. Translated: CTNNSLRITNEQFF.

This clonotype occurred once. This chain uses TRBV18 with TRBJ2-7, with D unresolved. The V and J ends lost 3 bases and 6 bases respectively, with 18 bases between them. This CDR3 has 15 residues. The germline V gene has CDR1 KGHSH and CDR2 LQKENI. This CDR3 reads CASSPLGRPGPEQYF. The CDR3 region has the DNA TGTGCCAGCTCACCTTTAGGGCGGCCGGGCCCCGAGCAGTACTTC.

This clonotype was seen many times. The chain uses TRBV11-3 and TRBJ2-2; D might be TRBD1 or TRBD2, each matching 5 bases. This CDR3 has 18 amino acids. V was cut by 5 bases and J by 6 bases, with 25 bases left in between. Germline-derived CDR1 and CDR2 are SGHNT and YENEEA. The CDR3 region is CASSPSTFGTSSAGELFF. CDR3 DNA sequence: TGTGCCAGCAGCCCCAGTACGTTCGGGACCTCGTCCGCCGGGGAGCTGTTTTTT.

For this clonotype: A much larger clone is a single base away; this may be a read error. V is TRBV4-2 and J is TRBJ2-7, with 9 bases that match TRBD1. The length of the CDR3 is 14 residues. CDR1 and CDR2 from the germline V gene are LGHNA and YNFKEQ. V shed 4 bases, J shed 5 bases, and the junction held 6 bases outside the gene matches. The CDR3 DNA reads TGTGCCAGCAGCCGAGAGGACAGGGGTCACGAGCAGTACTTC. Encoded protein: CASSREDRGHEQYF.

In this sample, this clonotype turned up many times. V and J are TRBV4-1 and TRBJ1-2; 8 nucleotides align to TRBD1. The CDR3 has 15 residues. Germline values: CDR1 MGHRA, CDR2 YSYEKL. Unmatched junction bases numbered 11, after V lost 5 bases and J lost 6 bases. The CDR3, as DNA: TGCGCCAGCAGCTACCACAGGGGGAAGGAAGATGGCTACACCTTC. It codes for CASSYHRGKEDGYTF.

As concerns this clonotype: Mismatch with germline at one junction end may stem from a read error. The chain uses TRBV4-3 and TRBJ2-1; D is ambiguous. CDR3 length: 17 residues. Per germline, CDR1 LGHNA and CDR2 YSLEER. The CDR3: CAGSQDLGSISYNEQLF. In DNA form, the CDR3 reads TGCGCCGGCAGCCAAGATCTTGGCAGCATCTCCTACAATGAGCAGCTCTTC.

V and J are TRBV10-2 and TRBJ2-1, with no clear D. CDR3 length: 11 amino acids. Germline CDR1 and CDR2: WSHSY and SAAADI. The V gene lost 8 bases and the J gene lost 6 bases, with 8 bases spanning the gap. In DNA form, the CDR3 reads TGCGCCAGCTTAGAGGCCAATGAGCAGTTCTTC. This translates into CASLEANEQFF.

This clonotype was found a few times. The chain links TRBV5-1 to TRBJ2-7; D gene uncertain. CDR3 length equals 13 residues. V was clipped by 6 bases and J by 4 bases, with 14 bases between them. CDR1 and CDR2 from the germline V gene are SGHRS and YFSETQ. Here the CDR3 DNA reads TGCGCCAGCACATCCGACGGGTTTTACGAGCAGTACTTC. Protein: CASTSDGFYEQYF.

The V call is TRBV28, the J call TRBJ1-1; D not certain. Trimming cost V 1 base and J 1 base, with 16 bases left between them. The CDR3 loop spans 17 amino acids. Per the germline V gene, CDR1 is MDHEN and CDR2 is SYDVKM. The DNA of the CDR3 is TGTGCCAGCAGTTTATTCGCCCCCGGCATCTCGAACACTGAAGCTTTCTTT. Translated: CASSLFAPGISNTEAFF.

The CDR3 sequence: CASNSTVTEAFF. DNA of the CDR3: TGTGCCAGCAATAGCACGGTCACTGAAGCTTTCTTT. The chain has TRBV6-2 or TRBV6-3 and TRBJ1-1; D is unresolved. V lost 7 bases and J 4 bases, leaving 10 bases between the germline ends. This CDR3 contains 12 residues. Germline-derived CDR1 and CDR2 are MNHEY and SVGEGT.

This clonotype was recorded a few times. A junction boundary mismatches the germline segment, possibly from a read error. The chain is built from TRBV11-2 and TRBJ2-1; D gene uncertain. The CDR3 spans 13 residues. Germline V gives CDR1 SGHAT, CDR2 FQNNGV. The DNA of the CDR3 is TGTGCTAGCAGCTTAGGTCGGGTTAATGGGCAGTTCTTC. Protein: CASSLGRVNGQFF.

This chain connects TRBV4-3 to TRBJ2-3; the match to TRBD2 covers 11 bases. V lost 4 bases to trimming and J lost 8 bases; unmatched junction nucleotides: 8. This CDR3 comprises 15 residues. Germline V CDR1 and CDR2: LGHNA, YSLEER. The DNA for the CDR3 is TGCGCCAGCAGCCTAGCGGGAGGGTTTTCAGCTACGCAGTATTTT. It is translated as CASSLAGGFSATQYF.

This rearrangement joins TRBV4-2 to TRBJ2-2, with D perhaps TRBD2 (6 bases). Germline V gene sequence: CDR1 LGHNA, CDR2 YNFKEQ. The germline V and J ends were trimmed by 0 bases and 0 bases, with 11 bases remaining between them. The CDR3 runs to 17 residues. The CDR3 bases are TGTGCCAGCAGCCAAGATGGAGGGGCAGCGAACACCGGGGAGCTGTTTTTT. Encoded protein: CASSQDGGAANTGELFF.

Regarding this clonotype: This may be a read error: a much more frequent sequence differs by one nucleotide. This chain links TRBV12-3 or TRBV12-4 with TRBJ2-7; 8 positions match TRBD1. J lost 5 bases, V lost 10 bases, and 16 bases had no gene match. CDR3 length equals 15 residues. The CDR3 bases are TGTGCCAACAGAAAAGGGACAGGCGGATTTGACGAGCAGTACTTC. This translates into CANRKGTGGFDEQYF.

In its sample, this clonotype was seen once. The rearrangement uses TRBV5-1 and TRBJ2-3; unclear D gene. The CDR3 runs 12 residues. CDR1 is SGHRS and CDR2 is YFSETQ in the germline V gene. The V and J ends lost 4 bases and 2 bases respectively, with 5 bases between them. CDR3: CASSVDTDTQYF. The CDR3, as DNA: TGCGCCAGCAGCGTGGACACAGATACGCAGTATTTT. Variable domain in full (rest from reference TRBV5-1 and TRBJ2-3): KAGVTQTPRYLIKTRGQQVTLSCSPISGHRSVSWYQQTPGQGLQFLFEYFSETQRNKGNFPGRFSGRQFSNSRSEMNVSTLELGDSALYLCASSVDTDTQYFGPGTRLTVL.

Concerning this clonotype itself: A junction end diverges from the germline sequence, so it may reflect a read error. J is TRBJ2-7 and V is TRBV6-5; TRBD1 matches 10 bases. This CDR3 comprises 15 residues. CDR1 is MNHEY, CDR2 SVGAGI, per germline. The CDR3 DNA reads TGTGTCAGCAATAGCAGGACAGGGGGTGGGTACGAGCAGTACTTC. Translation gives CVSNSRTGGGYEQYF.

Notes on this clonotype: Being one base from a much bigger clone, this may be a read error. The V call is TRBV6-2 or TRBV6-3, the J call TRBJ2-5; a weak D match, TRBD2 (5 bases). The germline V gene has CDR1 MNHEY and CDR2 SVGEGT. The CDR3 length is 13 residues. This CDR3 reads CTSSDRGRETQYF. CDR3 nucleotides: TGTACCAGCAGCGACCGGGGAAGAGAGACCCAGTACTTC.